The 17 T cell receptor beta chains below all came from one sample that was sequenced in a study of T-cell memory formation after mild COVID-19. TCRdb reprocessed the 5' RACE reads via MiXCR and lists one record per CDR3 protein. The table has about 610,000 distinct CDR3 sequences, 17% seen once. Sequencing input: PBMCs or a T cell subset sorted from them (not recorded which). The receptors come from an adult woman who had mild COVID-19 (a few samples of this study predate the infection). Cell type and time point are not known.

This clonotype was counted between two and nine times. The chain is built from TRBV2 and TRBJ1-1, with a weak D call TRBD1 (6 bases). This CDR3 contains 16 residues. Germline V CDR1 and CDR2: SNHLY, FYNNEI. The germline V and J ends were trimmed by 3 bases and 4 bases, with 18 bases remaining between them. CDR3 amino acids: CASSEAQGPGGTEAFF. The CDR3 DNA reads TGTGCCAGCAGTGAGGCACAGGGACCGGGGGGCACTGAAGCTTTCTTT.

CDR3 bases: TGCAGTGCTAGAGACCCGGGACAGCCTAACTATGGCTACACCTTC. Translated, it gives CSARDPGQPNYGYTF. V gene TRBV20-1 combines with J gene TRBJ1-2, with 7 nucleotides matching TRBD1. The germline V gene has CDR1 DFQATT and CDR2 SNEGSKA (reference sequence). This CDR3 contains 15 residues. Germline trimming cut 0 bases from V and 0 bases from J; bases unmatched to any gene: 4.

The J gene is TRBJ2-2, the V gene TRBV11-2; 7 bases agree with TRBD2. The CDR3 loop spans 14 amino acids. The V segment lost 6 bases and the J segment 6 bases; nucleotides outside the gene matches: 7. Germline V gene data show CDR1 as SGHAT and CDR2 as FQNNGV. DNA for the CDR3: TGTGCCAGCAGTTTACGGGGGAGGGCCGGGGAGCTGTTTTTT. Protein sequence: CASSLRGRAGELFF. The variable domain in full, with the rest retrieved from reference TRBV11-2 and TRBJ2-2, is EAGVAQSPRYKIIEKRQSVAFWCNPISGHATLYWYQQILGQGPKLLIQFQNNGVVDDSQLPKDRFSAERLKGVDSTLKIQPAKLEDSAVYLCASSLRGRAGELFFGEGSRLTVL.

This clonotype came up a few times. This chain connects TRBV4-1 to TRBJ2-3, with 10 bases matching TRBD2. The CDR3 covers 16 residues. Unmatched junction bases numbered 4, after V lost 1 base and J lost 3 bases. The germline V gene has CDR1 MGHRA and CDR2 YSYEKL. In DNA, the CDR3 is TGCGCCAGCAGCCAAGGGGCTAGCGGGGGTACAGATACGCAGTATTTT. Translated, it gives CASSQGASGGTDTQYF.

This clonotype was seen repeatedly, ten times or more. CDR3 nucleotide sequence: TGTGCCAGCAGTGTGCTACCGGGACAGATAAAGAACACTGAAGCTTTCTTT. Its translation is CASSVLPGQIKNTEAFF. The rearrangement links TRBV6-1 to TRBJ1-1, with TRBD1 identical over 7 bases. Trimming took 4 bases from V and 1 from J; bases not matched to a gene: 12. The CDR3 consists of 17 residues. The V gene's germline CDR1 is MNHNS and CDR2 SASEGT.

The chain carries TRBV24-1 and TRBJ2-2; 14 bases are a match to TRBD2. The CDR3 totals 15 residues. Germline lookup yields CDR1 KGHDR and CDR2 SFDVKD. V lost 7 bases to trimming and J lost 6 bases; unmatched junction nucleotides: 3. CDR3 residues: CATSPGLAGAGELFF. CDR3 DNA sequence: TGTGCCACCAGCCCGGGACTAGCGGGAGCCGGGGAGCTGTTTTTT.

The genes are TRBV6-2 or TRBV6-3 and TRBJ1-2; 10 nucleotides match TRBD1. Losses at the gene ends were 4 bases for V and 1 base for J; bases not matched to a gene: 3. The germline V gene encodes CDR1 MNHEY and CDR2 SVGEGT. The CDR3 sequence is 15 residues long. The CDR3 protein is CASSSGTGDNYGYTF. CDR3 nucleotides: TGTGCCAGCAGTTCCGGGACAGGGGATAACTATGGCTACACCTTC.

This clonotype has ten or more counts. This chain joins TRBV20-1 and TRBJ2-1; D perhaps matches TRBD2 (6 bases). The CDR3 runs 14 residues. Germline CDR1 reads DFQATT; CDR2 reads SNEGSKA (reference sequence). V lost 6 bases and J lost 7, with 19 bases in between. CDR3 in amino acids: CSAPLGSAGNEQFF. DNA for the CDR3: TGCAGTGCCCCCCTGGGGAGCGCGGGGAATGAGCAGTTCTTC.

The rearrangement links TRBV20-1 to TRBJ2-7, with 7 bases that match TRBD1. The CDR3 is made up of 11 amino acids. V was clipped by 5 bases and J by 3 bases; unmatched bases: 1. Germline V gives CDR1 DFQATT, CDR2 SNEGSKA (reference sequence). The CDR3 sequence: CSAQGVYEQYF. The CDR3 region has the DNA TGCAGTGCTCAGGGGGTCTACGAGCAGTACTTC.

The CDR3 region is CASSTTQGGTEAFF. The CDR3 coding sequence is TGTGCCAGCAGCACTACACAGGGAGGGACTGAAGCTTTCTTT. The chain is built from TRBV5-5 and TRBJ1-1, with D perhaps matching TRBD1 (6 bases). From germline, CDR1 is SGHKS and CDR2 YYEKEE (reference sequence). The V end was cut by 4 bases, the J end by 5 bases, with 15 bases between. The CDR3 length is 14 residues.

This chain connects TRBV7-2 to TRBJ2-7, with D possibly being TRBD1 (6 bases). V was clipped by 2 bases and J by 2 bases, with 10 bases between them. CDR3 length equals 14 residues. Germline V gives CDR1 SGHTA, CDR2 FQGNSA. CDR3 protein: CASSLMTGAYEQYF. The CDR3 nucleotides are TGTGCCAGCAGCTTAATGACAGGAGCCTACGAGCAGTACTTC. Together with reference TRBV7-2 and TRBJ2-7, the CDR3 gives the full variable domain: GAGVSQSPSNKVTEKGKDVELRCDPISGHTALYWYRQSLGQGLEFLIYFQGNSAPDKSGLPSDRFSAERTGGSVSTLTIQRTQQEDSAVYLCASSLMTGAYEQYFGPGTRLTVT.

There are a few counts of this clonotype. The chain recombines TRBV30 with TRBJ2-7; D might be TRBD1 (6 bases). From germline, CDR1 is GTSNPN and CDR2 SVGIG (reference sequence). The CDR3 contains 14 residues. The V end was cut by 0 bases, the J end by 5 bases, with 14 bases between. CDR3 amino acids: CAWSVWGPEDEQYF. In nucleotides, the CDR3 is TGTGCCTGGAGTGTATGGGGGCCTGAGGACGAGCAGTACTTC.

The V gene is TRBV5-1, the J gene TRBJ2-7; tentatively, D is TRBD1 (6 bases). CDR3 length: 15 amino acids. Deletions cut 0 bases from V and 2 bases from J, with 12 bases between. Germline V gene data show CDR1 as SGHRS and CDR2 as YFSETQ. CDR3 sequence (DNA): TGCGCCAGCAGCTTGGACAGGGAGATAACCTACGAGCAGTACTTC. Protein product: CASSLDREITYEQYF.

This clonotype showed up just once. A read error may produce the germline difference seen at one junction end. The chain is built from TRBV12-3 or TRBV12-4 and TRBJ2-7, with 9 bases fitting TRBD2. The CDR3 totals 16 residues. The CDR3: CASSVATSGVFYEQYF. In nucleotides, the CDR3 is TGTGCCAGCAGTGTAGCGACTAGCGGCGTCTTCTACGAGCAGTACTTC.

This sequence joins TRBV3-1 and TRBJ2-5; D gene ambiguous. V was shortened by 2 bases and J by 3 bases, with 19 bases between the two germline ends. Germline loops: CDR1 LGHDT, CDR2 YNNKEL (reference sequence). The CDR3 consists of 17 residues. CDR3 loop: CASSQSIFRDVKETQYF. The CDR3, as DNA: TGTGCCAGCAGCCAATCGATTTTCCGAGACGTAAAAGAGACCCAGTACTTC.

Only a few counts were recorded for this clonotype. The rearrangement links TRBV27 to TRBJ2-3, with D maybe TRBD2 (6 bases). This CDR3 spans 16 amino acids. V was pared by 3 bases and J by 1 base, with 14 bases between. Looked up from germline, CDR1 is MNHEY and CDR2 is SMNVEV (reference sequence). This chain's CDR3 is CASSFQVGLGTDTQYF. The CDR3 DNA reads TGTGCCAGCAGTTTTCAGGTGGGACTTGGCACAGATACGCAGTATTTT.

This clonotype was seen a few times. J is TRBJ2-1 and V is TRBV29-1; possible D gene TRBD1, 6 bases. The germline V gene has CDR1 SQVTM and CDR2 ANQGSEA. The CDR3 spans 12 residues. V lost 6 bases and J lost 6, with 12 bases in between. Here the CDR3 DNA reads TGCAGCGTCACTACAGGGTCCAATGAGCAGTTCTTC. It is translated as CSVTTGSNEQFF.